One T cell receptor (beta chain) is described in this entry. Its antigen remains unknown. The germline V and J ends were trimmed by 0 bases and 6 bases, with 19 bases remaining between them. The CDR3 covers 17 residues. CDR1 SGDLS and CDR2 YYNGEE come from the germline V gene. The data originate from a study of persistence of HIV-infected CD4 T cells. Sequencing used immunoSEQ version 4 in survey mode. Here immunoSEQ multiplex PCR was the method, and the copy in TCRdb shows in-frame clones only, minus some. Of about 43,000 clones listed, roughly nine tenths were seen once; the top ten hold 1%. Nonspecific anti-CD3/anti-CD28 bead stimulation represents the broad CD4+ T cell repertoire. Responding CD4+ T cells were sorted by upregulation of both CD40 ligand and CD69. Donors had CD4+ T cell counts above 400 cells/uL and were CMV-seropositive. PBMCs were depleted of CD8+ T cells before stimulation. For 15 to 20 hours, CD8-depleted PBMCs received anti-CD28/CD49d costimulation, a CD40-blocking antibody and enfuvirtide.

The chain carries TRBV9 and TRBJ1-5; tentatively, D is TRBD1 (6 bases). The sample consisted of CD4+ T cells sorted from PBMCs after roughly 18-hour stimulation, taken from a patient who received antiretroviral therapy. This clonotype was obtained from an adult man with HIV who was CMV-seropositive. CDR3 nucleotides: TGTGCCAGCAGCGTAGGAGATGATCGGGGGGCGACTCAGCCCCAGCATTTT. This codes for CASSVGDDRGATQPQHF.